These 28 T cell receptor beta chains share one sample of origin, sequenced in a study of blood T cell repertoires in COVID-19. The protocol was immunoSEQ multiplex PCR, while the TCRdb copy is restricted to in-frame clones and leaves out a portion. The sample includes 300,000 to 450,000 clones, roughly 85% of them seen just once. Sequenced: peripheral blood. These receptors all come from a woman younger than 30 with acute or convalescent COVID-19.

This sequence joins TRBV7-9 and TRBJ2-1, with 8 positions matching TRBD2. Losses at the gene ends were 10 bases for V and 8 bases for J; bases not matched to a gene: 7. CDR3 size: 12 residues. CDR1 SEHNR and CDR2 FQNEAQ come from the germline V gene (reference sequence). CDR3 residues: CANPDGRDEQFF. DNA for the CDR3: TGTGCCAACCCCGACGGGAGGGATGAGCAGTTCTTC.

The genes are TRBV5-1 and TRBJ1-6, with no clear D. This CDR3 contains 13 residues. Germline-derived CDR1 and CDR2 are SGHRS and YFSETQ. V was cut by 0 bases and J by 7 bases, with 5 bases left in between. The CDR3 is CASSLGPNSPLHF. The CDR3, as DNA: TGCGCCAGCAGCTTGGGGCCAAATTCACCCCTCCACTTT.

CDR3 loop: CASSDLTVRNQETQYF. The CDR3 DNA is TGTGCTAGTTCCGACCTGACAGTACGTAACCAAGAGACCCAGTACTTC. V usage is TRBV12-5 and J usage is TRBJ2-5; TRBD1 is a possible D gene (5 bases). With 8 bases removed from V and 0 bases from J, the gap between germline ends came to 19 bases. The germline V gene has CDR1 LGHNT and CDR2 FRNRAP. The length of the CDR3 is 16 residues.

The chain couples TRBV5-6 to TRBJ1-2; 7 bases are shared with TRBD1. Germline V gene sequence: CDR1 SGHDT, CDR2 YYEEEE. V lost 4 bases to trimming and J lost 8 bases; unmatched junction nucleotides: 8. CDR3 size: 13 residues. This CDR3 is CASSPPTGTGYTF. The CDR3 DNA reads TGTGCCAGCAGCCCCCCGACAGGGACCGGCTACACCTTC.

V is TRBV7-8 and J is TRBJ2-2, with D tentatively TRBD1 or TRBD2 (5 bases each). The CDR3 loop spans 15 amino acids. From germline, CDR1 is SGHVS and CDR2 FQNEAQ. Between the trimmed V and J ends, which lost 5 bases and 3 bases, there was a span of 13 bases. Here the CDR3 reads CASSRGHGDTGELFF. The CDR3 DNA reads as TGTGCCAGCAGCCGAGGACACGGGGACACCGGGGAGCTGTTTTTT.

The J gene is TRBJ2-7, the V gene TRBV19; D may be TRBD1 (6 bases). Germline V gene lookup returns CDR1 LNHDA and CDR2 SQIVND (reference sequence). With 6 bases removed from V and 3 bases from J, the gap between germline ends came to 15 bases. The CDR3 length is 14 residues. Here the CDR3 DNA reads TGTGCCAGTAGCTCCCCAGGGGCCCTCTACGAGCAGTACTTC. It specifies CASSSPGALYEQYF.

The CDR3 here is CASSVQGEGYEQYF. DNA for the CDR3: TGTGCCAGCAGCGTCCAAGGAGAAGGCTACGAGCAGTACTTC. The chain couples TRBV7-9 to TRBJ2-7; D remains unclear. This CDR3 comprises 14 residues. The V and J ends lost 5 bases and 3 bases respectively, with 14 bases between them. Per germline, CDR1 SEHNR and CDR2 FQNEAQ (reference sequence).

The chain joins TRBV6-5 to TRBJ1-5; no reliable D call. V lost 4 bases, J lost 4 bases, and 8 bases lay in between. The germline V gene has CDR1 MNHEY and CDR2 SVGAGI. CDR3 length equals 13 residues. CDR3 loop: CASSSRTNQPQHF. Written as DNA, the CDR3 is TGTGCCAGCAGTTCGCGGACTAATCAGCCCCAGCATTTT.

This chain connects TRBV27 to TRBJ1-2; tentatively, D is TRBD1 (6 bases). Trimming left V 7 bases short and J 4 bases short, with 22 bases between. Germline CDR1 and CDR2: MNHEY and SMNVEV (reference sequence). The CDR3 has 16 residues. CDR3 protein: CASTLGRVTGSYGYTF. The CDR3 DNA is TGTGCCAGCACCTTGGGGCGGGTAACAGGGAGCTATGGCTACACCTTC.

The chain recombines TRBV5-8 with TRBJ1-3; D remains unclear. In germline, CDR1 is SGHTS, CDR2 YDEGEE. The CDR3 is 14 amino acids. The germline V and J ends were trimmed by 3 bases and 4 bases, with 11 bases remaining between them. CDR3 sequence: CASSSGVPGNTIYF. CDR3 in DNA: TGTGCCAGCAGCTCCGGGGTTCCCGGAAACACCATATATTTT. The whole variable domain, filled in from reference TRBV5-8 and TRBJ1-3, reads EAGVTQSPTHLIKTRGQQATLRCSPISGHTSVYWYQQALGLGLQFLLWYDEGEERNRGNFPPRFSGRQFPNYSSELNVNALELEDSALYLCASSSGVPGNTIYFGEGSWLTVV.

The V call is TRBV9, the J call TRBJ1-6; D not resolved. Germline V CDR1 and CDR2: SGDLS, YYNGEE. Trimming removed 3 bases at V and 8 bases at J, with 15 bases between. The CDR3 is 15 residues long. The CDR3 spells CASSARMARDSPLHF. The CDR3 coding sequence is TGTGCCAGCAGCGCCCGGATGGCGCGGGATTCACCCCTCCACTTT.

The rearrangement uses TRBV7-9 and TRBJ2-7; TRBD1 agrees at 9 bases. Germline values: CDR1 SEHNR, CDR2 FQNEAQ (reference sequence). CDR3 size: 16 residues. The V segment lost 5 bases and the J segment 3 bases; nucleotides outside the gene matches: 11. In DNA, the CDR3 is TGTGCCAGCAGCAACCCTTCCGGGACAGGGATCTACGAGCAGTACTTC. Translated, it gives CASSNPSGTGIYEQYF.

This clone occurred once. This sequence joins TRBV18 and TRBJ2-1; 12 bases are shared with TRBD1. V trimming: 0 bases; J trimming: 7 bases; junction bases outside the gene matches: 7. Germline CDR1 KGHSH, CDR2 LQKENI. CDR3 size: 17 residues. CDR3 bases: TGTGCCAGCTCACCACCTAGGGGGACAGGGGGCAGGAATGAGCAGTTCTTC. Translated, it gives CASSPPRGTGGRNEQFF.

V usage is TRBV4-1 and J usage is TRBJ1-4, with D possibly matching TRBD1 (5 bases). V gave up 3 bases and J gave up 0 bases, with 11 bases separating them. The CDR3 extends over 16 amino acids. CDR1 is MGHRA and CDR2 is YSYEKL in the germline V gene. The CDR3: CASSQSSQATNEKLFF. The CDR3 DNA reads TGCGCCAGCAGCCAGTCCTCACAGGCAACTAATGAAAAACTGTTTTTT.

The rearrangement uses TRBV3-1 (or the pseudogene TRBV3-2) and TRBJ1-1; TRBD1 matches 7 bases. This CDR3 has 16 residues. CDR1 LGHDT and CDR2 YNNKEL come from the germline V gene (reference sequence). V lost 0 bases to trimming and J lost 5 bases; unmatched junction nucleotides: 9. Here the CDR3 DNA reads TGTGCCAGCAGCCAAGATATAGGGGGCGCAGGGACTGAAGCTTTCTTT. Its protein product is CASSQDIGGAGTEAFF.

This clone was found many times. J is TRBJ1-1 and V is TRBV25-1, with a possible D match to TRBD1 (6 bases). V lost 0 bases, J lost 5 bases, and 13 bases lay in between. CDR1 is MGHDK, CDR2 SYGVNS, per germline. The CDR3 runs to 15 residues. The CDR3: CASSEYYATGTEAFF. The CDR3 coding sequence is TGTGCCAGCAGTGAATATTATGCAACAGGGACTGAAGCTTTCTTT.

The chain is built from TRBV7-8 and TRBJ1-1; unclear D gene. Germline values: CDR1 SGHVS, CDR2 FQNEAQ. CDR3 length equals 15 residues. V was pared by 4 bases and J by 2 bases, with 14 bases between. The DNA of the CDR3 is TGTGCCAGCAGCTCGAGGTCCCGAGTAAACACTGAAGCTTTCTTT. As protein: CASSSRSRVNTEAFF.

The chain combines TRBV28 with TRBJ2-7; 9 nucleotides align to TRBD1. Germline-derived CDR1 and CDR2 are MDHEN and SYDVKM. The CDR3 runs 15 residues. Trimming took 5 bases from V and 7 from J; bases not matched to a gene: 12. CDR3 nucleotide sequence: TGTGCCAGCAGTCCCACAGGGGGCCCAGTGGGGGAGCAGTACTTC. Protein: CASSPTGGPVGEQYF.

The V call is TRBV4-2, the J call TRBJ2-5; TRBD2 is a possible D gene (5 bases). CDR3 size: 13 residues. The germline V gene encodes CDR1 LGHNA and CDR2 YNFKEQ. Trimming stripped 1 base from V and 4 bases from J, with 7 bases between. CDR3 in amino acids: CASSQVLAETQYF. In DNA form, the CDR3 reads TGTGCCAGCAGCCAAGTTCTAGCAGAGACCCAGTACTTC.

V gene TRBV6-5 combines with J gene TRBJ1-3; TRBD1 agrees at 7 bases. After removal of 8 bases from V and 4 bases from J, the junction contained 11 bases not matched to a gene. Looked up from germline, CDR1 is MNHEY and CDR2 is SVGAGI. There are 15 residues in the CDR3. CDR3 sequence (DNA): TGTGCCAGCGATGCGGAGAGGGGGCGGGGAAACACCATATATTTT. Protein sequence: CASDAERGRGNTIYF.

The V and J genes are TRBV9 and TRBJ2-5, with D tentatively TRBD2 (5 bases). Trimming left V 5 bases short and J 2 bases short, with 13 bases between. This CDR3 contains 14 residues. Per the germline V gene, CDR1 is SGDLS and CDR2 is YYNGEE. This chain's CDR3 is CASSDGLRQETQYF. CDR3 bases: TGTGCCAGCAGTGACGGACTCCGGCAAGAGACCCAGTACTTC.

V is TRBV6-5 and J is TRBJ2-7; 9 bases align to TRBD1. From germline, CDR1 is MNHEY and CDR2 SVGAGI. This CDR3 spans 13 amino acids. The V gene end was trimmed by 8 bases and the J gene end by 7 bases; junction bases not matched to a gene: 9. Written as DNA, the CDR3 is TGTGCCAGCGGCCGGGACAGGGATCGGGAGCAGTACTTC. Its translation is CASGRDRDREQYF.

The chain carries TRBV7-9 and TRBJ2-7, with a possible D match to TRBD2 (6 bases). Germline loops: CDR1 SEHNR, CDR2 FQNEAQ (reference sequence). The CDR3 spans 13 residues. The germline V and J ends were trimmed by 3 bases and 3 bases, with 9 bases remaining between them. The CDR3, as DNA: TGTGCCAGCAGCTTCTCTAGCGTCTACGAGCAGTACTTC. This sequence encodes CASSFSSVYEQYF. The full variable domain, with the rest looked up from reference TRBV7-9 and TRBJ2-7, is DTGVSQNPRHKITKRGQNVTFRCDPISEHNRLYWYRQTLGQGPEFLTYFQNEAQLEKSRLLSDRFSAERPKGSFSTLEIQRTEQGDSAMYLCASSFSSVYEQYFGPGTRLTVT.

This clone was detected only once. CDR3 loop: CASKGLAGGPDIQYF. The CDR3, as DNA: TGTGCCAGCAAGGGACTAGCGGGAGGGCCAGACATTCAGTACTTC. The chain links TRBV2 to TRBJ2-4; 16 positions agree with TRBD2. J was trimmed by 8 bases and V by 7 bases; bases with no gene match: 5. This CDR3 comprises 15 residues. The germline CDR1 and CDR2 sequences are SNHLY and FYNNEI.

The chain combines TRBV11-3 with TRBJ2-2, with D possibly TRBD2 on 5 matching bases. Germline V gene lookup returns CDR1 SGHNT and CDR2 YENEEA. Trimming pared 2 bases from V and 1 base from J, leaving 8 bases between. The CDR3 is 15 residues long. CDR3 region: CASSLIGLNTGELFF. The CDR3 DNA is TGTGCCAGCAGCTTAATAGGACTGAACACCGGGGAGCTGTTTTTT.

The chain is built from TRBV19 and TRBJ2-1; 14 bases map to TRBD2. Per germline, CDR1 LNHDA and CDR2 SQIVND (reference sequence). With 5 bases clipped from V and 10 bases from J, the junction kept 13 bases outside the gene matches. This CDR3 comprises 17 residues. The CDR3 DNA reads as TGTGCCAGTAGTGATTCCGGGACTAGCGGGAGCTATGGGGAGCAGTTCTTC. Its translation is CASSDSGTSGSYGEQFF. The variable domain in full, completed from reference TRBV19 and TRBJ2-1, reads DGGITQSPKYLFRKEGQNVTLSCEQNLNHDAMYWYRQDPGQGLRLIYYSQIVNDFQKGDIAEGYSVSREKKESFPLTVTSAQKNPTAFYLCASSDSGTSGSYGEQFFGPGTRLTVL.

This chain connects TRBV6-6 to TRBJ2-1, with 12 bases identical to TRBD2. Trimming removed 5 bases from V and 8 bases from J; junction bases left unmatched: 7. This CDR3 contains 15 residues. The germline CDR1 and CDR2 sequences are MNHNY and SVGAGI (reference sequence). The CDR3 region is CASSKPSGGADEQFF. In DNA form, the CDR3 reads TGTGCCAGCAGTAAACCTAGCGGGGGGGCCGATGAGCAGTTCTTC.

This clone was found once. V and J are TRBV5-1 and TRBJ2-3, with 8 bases fitting TRBD2. CDR3 length: 16 amino acids. The V gene end was trimmed by 2 bases and the J gene end by 4 bases; junction bases not matched to a gene: 9. CDR1 is SGHRS, CDR2 YFSETQ, per germline. The CDR3 bases are TGCGCCAGCAGCTTTTCAGCGGGAGAGGCGGCAGATACGCAGTATTTT. Translated: CASSFSAGEAADTQYF.